Only a few counts were recorded for the clone carrying this T cell receptor (beta chain). The antigen is undetermined. No neoadjuvant therapy was given to the selected pancreatic ductal adenocarcinoma patients before their surgery. The sample originates from a study of T cells in pancreatic ductal adenocarcinoma. The method was immunoSEQ multiplex PCR; TCRdb's version includes in-frame clones alone and lacks a portion of them. This table holds 85,000 to 120,000 clones, nearly 95% found once. Study outcomes and limitations: Comparisons of tumor and blood clonality may show falsely lower tumor diversity. Blood had more productive templates and around 8-fold more unique clonotypes than tumor.

Sequencing was carried out using PBMCs. The TCR originated in a human donor with pancreatic ductal adenocarcinoma.

The DNA for the CDR3 is TGTGCCAGCAGTGATTCGCTAGCCAATGAAAAACTGTTTTTT. Translated, it gives CASSDSLANEKLFF. V and J are TRBV2 and TRBJ1-4; D gene ambiguous. Germline loops: CDR1 SNHLY, CDR2 FYNNEI. The CDR3 runs to 14 residues. Deletions cut 3 bases from V and 5 bases from J, with 10 bases between.